The 17 T cell receptor beta chains below come from one sample, sequenced in a study of CD8+ T cells in alopecia areata. Treatment defined: oral pan-JAK inhibitor, 5-10 mg twice daily. The sequencing template was cDNA reverse transcribed from extracted RNA. Assay used: immunoSEQ multiplex PCR; TCRdb lists only in-frame clones, some missing. The data contain a few hundred thousand clones, 50% to 70% of them seen just once; the ten biggest clones take up around 1.4%. Material: CD4+ T cells sorted from blood, obtained at week 4, from a patient treated with tofacitinib. All receptors come from a human donor with alopecia areata.

This clone was seen only a few times. The V call is TRBV19, the J call TRBJ1-4, with a tentative D call TRBD1 (6 bases). The V end was cut by 5 bases, the J end by 8 bases, with 9 bases between. Germline V gives CDR1 LNHDA, CDR2 SQIVND (reference sequence). The CDR3 runs to 12 residues. DNA for the CDR3: TGTGCCAGTAGTCACAGGGCGGAAAAACTGTTTTTT. Protein product: CASSHRAEKLFF. Combining the CDR3 with reference TRBV19 and TRBJ1-4 gives the whole variable domain DGGITQSPKYLFRKEGQNVTLSCEQNLNHDAMYWYRQDPGQGLRLIYYSQIVNDFQKGDIAEGYSVSREKKESFPLTVTSAQKNPTAFYLCASSHRAEKLFFGSGTQLSVL.

In this sample, this clone turned up once. Within the sample, other DNA sequences also encode this same CDR3. The gene calls are TRBV29-1 and TRBJ1-1, with TRBD1 matching over 11 bases. J was trimmed by 5 bases and V by 4 bases; bases with no gene match: 3. CDR3 size: 13 residues. Germline values: CDR1 SQVTM, CDR2 ANQGSEA. The chain's CDR3 is CSVVRDRGTEAFF. The CDR3 DNA follows: TGCAGCGTTGTCCGGGACAGGGGGACTGAAGCTTTCTTT.

This chain links TRBV30 with TRBJ1-5; no clear D gene. The CDR3 is 13 amino acids. Trimming stripped 5 bases from V and 3 bases from J, with 11 bases between. The germline CDR1 and CDR2 sequences are GTSNPN and SVGIG (reference sequence). CDR3 loop: CAWGREDNQPQHF. CDR3 nucleotide sequence: TGTGCCTGGGGACGAGAGGACAATCAGCCCCAGCATTTT.

The chain couples TRBV2 to TRBJ2-7; possible D gene TRBD2, 5 bases. The germline gives CDR1 SNHLY, CDR2 FYNNEI. V dropped 7 bases and J dropped 6 bases, with 19 bases sitting between them. There are 14 residues in the CDR3. The CDR3 region has the DNA TGTGCCAGCATGCCGCTTGGGCCCCGGGGCGAGCAGTACTTC. Translating gives CASMPLGPRGEQYF.

This clone came up once. The chain recombines TRBV5-1 with TRBJ1-6; no reliable D call. Germline lookup yields CDR1 SGHRS and CDR2 YFSETQ. The V and J ends lost 2 bases and 6 bases respectively, with 6 bases between them. The CDR3 is 13 residues long. The CDR3 loop is CASSFNSNSPLHF. The CDR3 nucleotides read TGCGCCAGCAGCTTCAACAGTAATTCACCCCTCCACTTT.

This clone has just a few counts. V is TRBV7-2 and J is TRBJ2-1; TRBD2 might be the D (5 bases). Germline assignment: CDR1 SGHTA and CDR2 FQGNSA. Deletions cut 1 base from V and 4 bases from J, with 11 bases between. This CDR3 contains 15 residues. Here the CDR3 DNA reads TGTGCCAGCAGCTTAGGTCGGACTGTTTACAATGAGCAGTTCTTC. This gives the protein CASSLGRTVYNEQFF.

This clone came up a few times. V gene TRBV2 combines with J gene TRBJ1-1; 7 bases match TRBD1. With 6 bases clipped from V and 10 bases from J, the junction kept 14 bases outside the gene matches. Germline loops: CDR1 SNHLY, CDR2 FYNNEI. The CDR3 length is 14 residues. Here the CDR3 reads CASRDRTGTWGAFF. The DNA for the CDR3 is TGTGCCAGCAGGGATAGGACAGGCACTTGGGGAGCTTTCTTT. Supplemented by reference TRBV2 and TRBJ1-1, the full variable domain reads EPEVTQTPSHQVTQMGQEVILRCVPISNHLYFYWYRQILGQKVEFLVSFYNNEISEKSEIFDDQFSVERPDGSNFTLKIRSTKLEDSAMYFCASRDRTGTWGAFFGQGTRLTVV.

The J gene is TRBJ2-5, the V gene TRBV7-2; 13 bases agree with TRBD2. The CDR3 length is 17 residues. With V trimmed by 4 bases and J by 2 bases, 7 bases remained unmatched. The germline V gene has CDR1 SGHTA and CDR2 FQGNSA. CDR3 DNA: TGTGCCAGCAGCTCCCCTCTGGGACTAGCGGGACAAGAGACCCAGTACTTC. Protein product: CASSSPLGLAGQETQYF.

This chain links TRBV25-1 with TRBJ1-5; the D is unclear. The V end lost 3 bases, the J end lost 5 bases, and 5 bases lay between the germline ends. The CDR3 has 12 amino acids. Germline CDR1 reads MGHDK; CDR2 reads SYGVNS. The CDR3: CASSDGHQPQHF. As DNA, the CDR3 is TGTGCCAGCAGTGACGGCCATCAGCCCCAGCATTTT.

This clone was detected ten times or more. This chain links TRBV7-3 with TRBJ2-7, with TRBD1 matching 12 bases. The J segment lost 6 bases and the V segment lost 6 bases, leaving 6 bases of the junction unmatched. The CDR3 extends over 14 amino acids. Germline V CDR1 and CDR2: SGHTA, FQGTGA. The CDR3 region is CASRDRDRGREQYF. The CDR3 region has the DNA TGTGCCAGCAGGGACCGGGACAGGGGGCGCGAGCAGTACTTC.

The V and J genes are TRBV5-1 and TRBJ1-6, with TRBD1 matching 9 bases. V lost 4 bases and J lost 7; bases outside the gene matches: 9. CDR3 length: 16 amino acids. Germline values: CDR1 SGHRS, CDR2 YFSETQ. DNA of the CDR3: TGCGCCAGCAGCGTGGGACAGGGCTTACCGAATTCACCCCTCCACTTT. Its protein product is CASSVGQGLPNSPLHF.

In its sample, this clone was seen a few times. This sequence joins TRBV7-9 and TRBJ2-1; 9 bases match TRBD2. V was pared by 2 bases and J by 6 bases, with 2 bases of the junction left unmatched. Germline V gives CDR1 SEHNR, CDR2 FQNEAQ (reference sequence). CDR3 length: 14 residues. CDR3 nucleotides: TGTGCCAGCAGCTTATGGCGGGGGGGCAATGAGCAGTTCTTC. This gives the protein CASSLWRGGNEQFF.

The chain combines TRBV30 with TRBJ1-2; D gene uncertain. This CDR3 is 14 amino acids long. Germline V gene sequence: CDR1 GTSNPN, CDR2 SVGIG (reference sequence). V gave up 4 bases and J gave up 3 bases, with 15 bases separating them. In DNA form, the CDR3 reads TGTGCCTGGACTGTCTCCCCGGGAGACTATGGCTACACCTTC. It specifies CAWTVSPGDYGYTF.

V usage is TRBV5-1 and J usage is TRBJ2-6; D possibly corresponds to TRBD1 (6 bases). The CDR3 sequence is 15 residues long. V was pared by 4 bases and J by 2 bases, with 10 bases between. CDR1 and CDR2 (germline): SGHRS, YFSETQ. The CDR3 region has the DNA TGCGCCAGCAGCAGCGACAGGACTGGGGCCAACGTCCTGACTTTC. Its translation: CASSSDRTGANVLTF.

This clone was seen a handful of times. This chain joins TRBV29-1 and TRBJ2-3; 8 bases are shared with TRBD2. J lost 5 bases, V lost 3 bases, and 1 base had no gene match. The CDR3 is 12 amino acids. From germline, CDR1 is SQVTM and CDR2 ANQGSEA. The DNA for the CDR3 is TGCAGCGTTGATCGGGGGGGAGATACGCAGTATTTT. Translated: CSVDRGGDTQYF.

The chain is built from TRBV4-1 and TRBJ1-1; D call uncertain. CDR1 is MGHRA, CDR2 YSYEKL, per germline. V was trimmed by 0 bases and J by 9 bases, leaving 14 bases between them. The CDR3 covers 14 residues. CDR3 sequence: CASSQDLAYQQAFF. CDR3 in DNA: TGCGCCAGCAGCCAAGATTTGGCCTATCAGCAAGCTTTCTTT.

This clone showed up just a few times. The chain uses TRBV19 and TRBJ2-3, with D tentatively TRBD1 (5 bases). Trimming removed 8 bases at V and 3 bases at J, with 15 bases between. From germline, CDR1 is LNHDA and CDR2 SQIVND (reference sequence). The CDR3 has 14 amino acids. CDR3 loop: CASGAKVSTDTQYF. The CDR3 DNA reads as TGTGCCAGTGGGGCAAAGGTTTCGACAGATACGCAGTATTTT.